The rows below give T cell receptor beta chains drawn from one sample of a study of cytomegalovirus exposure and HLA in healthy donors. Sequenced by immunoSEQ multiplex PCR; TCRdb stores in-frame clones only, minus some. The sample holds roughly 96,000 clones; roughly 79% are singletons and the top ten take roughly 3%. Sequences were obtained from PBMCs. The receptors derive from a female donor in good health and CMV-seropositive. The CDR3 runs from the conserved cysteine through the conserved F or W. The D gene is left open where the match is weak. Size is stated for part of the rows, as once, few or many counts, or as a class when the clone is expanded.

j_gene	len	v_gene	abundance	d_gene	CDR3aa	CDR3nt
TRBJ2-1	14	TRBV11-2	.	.	CASTQRGGLNEQFF	TGTGCCAGCACCCAAAGGGGAGGATTAAATGAGCAGTTCTTC
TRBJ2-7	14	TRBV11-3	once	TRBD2	CASSLAGLVHEQYF	TGTGCCAGCAGCTTAGCGGGACTAGTCCACGAGCAGTACTTC
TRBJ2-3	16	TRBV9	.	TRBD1	CASSSMGQGRADTQYF	TGTGCCAGCAGCTCCATGGGACAGGGGCGCGCAGATACGCAGTATTTT
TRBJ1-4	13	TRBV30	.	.	CAWSGQRGEKLFF	TGTGCCTGGAGTGGACAGCGGGGGGAAAAACTGTTTTTT
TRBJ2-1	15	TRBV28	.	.	CASSPGHKADNEQFF	TGTGCCAGCAGTCCAGGACACAAGGCGGACAATGAGCAGTTCTTC
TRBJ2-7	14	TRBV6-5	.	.	CASSDTRLPYEQYF	TGTGCCAGCAGTGACACTCGTCTCCCCTACGAGCAGTACTTC
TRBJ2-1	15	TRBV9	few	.	CASSFPGVGDNEQFF	TGTGCCAGCAGCTTCCCGGGAGTTGGAGACAATGAGCAGTTCTTC
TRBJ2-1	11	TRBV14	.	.	CASSHYYEQFF	TGTGCCAGCAGCCACTACTATGAGCAGTTCTTC
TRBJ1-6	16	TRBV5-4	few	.	CASSADPSSYNSPLHF	TGTGCCAGCAGCGCTGATCCGAGCTCCTATAATTCACCCCTCCACTTT
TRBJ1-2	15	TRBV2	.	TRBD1	CASSEGTGPYYGYTF	TGTGCCAGCAGTGAAGGGACAGGGCCGTACTATGGCTACACCTTC
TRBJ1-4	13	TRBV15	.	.	CATSIQAGEKLFF	TGTGCCACCAGCATACAGGCGGGGGAAAAACTGTTTTTT
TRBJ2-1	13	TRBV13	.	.	CASSFRGSSEQFF	TGTGCCAGCAGCTTCCGGGGGTCCAGTGAGCAGTTCTTC
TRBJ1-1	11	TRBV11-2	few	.	CATHYGTEAFF	TGTGCCACCCATTACGGCACTGAAGCTTTCTTT
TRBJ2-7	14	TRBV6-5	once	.	CATWGRGGRYEQYF	TGTGCCACCTGGGGCAGGGGTGGTCGTTACGAGCAGTACTTC
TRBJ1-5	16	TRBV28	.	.	CASSFLLDSPNQPQHF	TGTGCCAGCAGTTTCCTCCTCGACAGTCCCAATCAGCCCCAGCATTTT
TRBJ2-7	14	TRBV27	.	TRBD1	CASRRDRDSYEQYF	TGTGCCAGCAGGAGGGACAGGGACTCCTACGAGCAGTACTTC